The 13 T cell receptor beta chains listed next were all sequenced from one sample in a study of siplizumab effects on memory and regulatory T cells. Libraries were prepared by immunoSEQ multiplex PCR; TCRdb keeps only in-frame clonotypes and omits some of them. The sample carries roughly 100,000 clones, about nine tenths recorded once. Sequenced sample: non-Treg CD4+ T cells sorted from blood. Receptors originate from a human donor in good health.

The gene calls are TRBV5-6 and TRBJ2-7; tentatively, D is TRBD2 (6 bases). CDR1 SGHDT and CDR2 YYEEEE come from the germline V gene. The CDR3 length is 14 residues. The V and J ends lost 2 bases and 2 bases respectively, with 11 bases between them. The DNA for the CDR3 is TGTGCCAGCAGCTTTGGGGCGGGGACCTACGAGCAGTACTTC. Translation gives CASSFGAGTYEQYF. Complete variable domain (other parts from reference TRBV5-6 and TRBJ2-7): DAGVTQSPTHLIKTRGQQVTLRCSPKSGHDTVSWYQQALGQGPQFIFQYYEEEERQRGNFPDRFSGHQFPNYSSELNVNALLLGDSALYLCASSFGAGTYEQYFGPGTRLTVT.

The chain joins TRBV20-1 to TRBJ2-7; D remains ambiguous. This CDR3 is 11 amino acids long. The germline V gene has CDR1 DFQATT and CDR2 SNEGSKA (reference sequence). Trimming stripped 3 bases from V and 3 bases from J, with 6 bases between. Here the CDR3 DNA reads TGCAGTGCTAGGCTAAGCTACGAGCAGTACTTC. It codes for CSARLSYEQYF.

The chain employs TRBV5-1 and TRBJ2-5, with D unresolved. The germline V gene has CDR1 SGHRS and CDR2 YFSETQ. The CDR3 runs to 12 residues. The V end was cut by 4 bases, the J end by 5 bases, with 9 bases between. CDR3 region: CASSLLRETQYF. CDR3 coding DNA: TGCGCCAGCAGCCTACTTCGGGAGACCCAGTACTTC.

This rearrangement joins TRBV7-9 to TRBJ2-3, with 14 bases matching TRBD2. Looked up from germline, CDR1 is SEHNR and CDR2 is FQNEAQ (reference sequence). CDR3 length equals 17 residues. V dropped 0 bases and J dropped 2; count of bases not matched to a gene: 1. The CDR3 DNA follows: TGTGCCAGCAGCTTAGCGGGACTAGCGGGAGTCACAGATACGCAGTATTTT. It specifies CASSLAGLAGVTDTQYF.

J is TRBJ1-6 and V is TRBV4-1; no firm D call. The CDR3 is 15 residues long. V lost 1 base and J 10 bases, leaving 14 bases between the germline ends. Germline CDR1 reads MGHRA; CDR2 reads YSYEKL. The CDR3 DNA reads as TGCGCCAGCAGCCAAGGGCAGCCACTAATCTCACCCCTCCACTTT. The encoded protein is CASSQGQPLISPLHF.

The rearrangement joins TRBV5-8 to TRBJ1-2; unclear D gene. The CDR3 is 12 residues long. Looked up from germline, CDR1 is SGHTS and CDR2 is YDEGEE. With 0 bases removed from V and 4 bases from J, the gap between germline ends came to 4 bases. The CDR3, as DNA: TGTGCCAGCAGCTTGGCTGCCTATGGCTACACCTTC. Translation gives CASSLAAYGYTF.

This clone was observed a handful of times. The V and J genes are TRBV2 and TRBJ2-5, with D perhaps TRBD2 (5 bases). This CDR3 is 12 amino acids long. Germline loops: CDR1 SNHLY, CDR2 FYNNEI. Trimming stripped 6 bases from V and 5 bases from J, with 10 bases between. The CDR3 sequence: CASSISAETQYF. CDR3 coding DNA: TGTGCCAGCAGCATTAGCGCGGAGACCCAGTACTTC.

This clone was seen more than once but under ten times. The chain links TRBV7-9 to TRBJ1-4, with D maybe TRBD1 (5 bases). This CDR3 comprises 15 residues. The germline CDR1 and CDR2 sequences are SEHNR and FQNEAQ (reference sequence). V lost 5 bases and J 5 bases, leaving 15 bases between the germline ends. This chain's CDR3 is CASSRAIRTNEKLFF. The CDR3 DNA sequence: TGTGCCAGCAGCCGAGCGATCAGGACAAATGAAAAACTGTTTTTT.

J is TRBJ2-3 and V is TRBV28; TRBD2 aligns across 11 bases. This CDR3 region has 19 residues. Germline V gene lookup returns CDR1 MDHEN and CDR2 SYDVKM. Unmatched junction bases numbered 19, after V lost 10 bases and J lost 1 base. The CDR3 protein is CATSIAGTSGAWGTDTQYF. The CDR3 region has the DNA TGTGCCACCTCAATTGCCGGGACTAGCGGAGCCTGGGGCACAGATACGCAGTATTTT.

The V gene is TRBV6-1, the J gene TRBJ2-1, with 8 bases lining up with TRBD2. CDR3 length: 15 amino acids. The germline V gene encodes CDR1 MNHNS and CDR2 SASEGT. The V and J ends lost 6 bases and 3 bases, in that order; junction bases with no gene match: 7. CDR3 coding DNA: TGTGCCAGCAGCGCCACTAGCGGAGGCTACAATGAGCAGTTCTTC. It translates to CASSATSGGYNEQFF.

The J gene is TRBJ1-1, the V gene TRBV27, with TRBD1 identical over 7 bases. This CDR3 is 15 amino acids long. V was pared by 5 bases and J by 3 bases, with 9 bases of the junction left unmatched. Germline values: CDR1 MNHEY, CDR2 SMNVEV (reference sequence). The CDR3 DNA reads TGTGCCAGCAGTCAAAAGACAGGGAGGGACACTGAAGCTTTCTTT. Its protein is CASSQKTGRDTEAFF.

The chain joins TRBV5-1 to TRBJ2-1; 13 bases match TRBD2. The CDR3 consists of 17 residues. V shed 3 bases and J 6 bases; nucleotides not matched to a gene: 9. Germline V gene sequence: CDR1 SGHRS, CDR2 YFSETQ. CDR3 amino acids: CASSSSLGTSGINEQFF. CDR3 nucleotides: TGCGCCAGCAGCTCATCACTCGGGACTAGCGGGATCAATGAGCAGTTCTTC.

The V gene is TRBV7-2, the J gene TRBJ1-1; no clear D. The V end lost 5 bases, the J end lost 5 bases, and 15 bases lay between the germline ends. The germline V gene encodes CDR1 SGHTA and CDR2 FQGNSA. CDR3 size: 14 residues. The CDR3 loop reads CASSPGAERTEAFF. CDR3 bases: TGTGCCAGCAGCCCGGGAGCGGAGAGGACTGAAGCTTTCTTT. Drawing the rest from reference TRBV7-2 and TRBJ1-1, the complete variable domain is GAGVSQSPSNKVTEKGKDVELRCDPISGHTALYWYRQSLGQGLEFLIYFQGNSAPDKSGLPSDRFSAERTGGSVSTLTIQRTQQEDSAVYLCASSPGAERTEAFFGQGTRLTVV.